The rows below give T cell receptor beta chains drawn from one sample of a study of blood T cell repertoires in COVID-19. TCRdb's copy holds only in-frame clones and misses some; the assay was immunoSEQ multiplex PCR. The sample includes a few hundred thousand clones, about 87% of them seen just once. The sequenced sample was peripheral blood. Receptors were obtained from a woman aged 25-40 years with COVID-19, enrolled during active disease. The CDR3 runs from the conserved cysteine through the conserved F or W. A D gene is named only where the DNA matches it firmly. Size tells how often a clone was seen (once, few, many) or the class of an expanded clone, and some rows leave it out.

TRBV7-2	TRBJ1-5	NA	14	TRBD1	TGTGCCAGCAGCTCCGGGGACAGAGATCAGCCCCAGCATTTT	CASSSGDRDQPQHF
TRBV2	TRBJ2-5	NA	16	TRBD2	TGTGCCAGCAGTGTATCTAGCGGGGGGGCGTCAGAGACCCAGTACTTC	CASSVSSGGASETQYF
TRBV20-1	TRBJ1-1	once	11	NA	TGCAGTGCGCAGGGTTACACTGAAGCTTTCTTT	CSAQGYTEAFF
TRBV6-5	TRBJ2-2	NA	15	TRBD2	TGTGCCAGCAGTTACCAGCGGGGGGGTATCGGGGAGCTGTTTTTT	CASSYQRGGIGELFF
TRBV19	TRBJ1-5	NA	12	NA	TGTGCCAGTAGTTTACTCGATCAGCCCCAGCATTTT	CASSLLDQPQHF
TRBV5-1	TRBJ1-1	NA	16	TRBD1	TGCGCCAGCAGAGAGGGCTTCAGGGGGAGGAACACTGAAGCTTTCTTT	CASREGFRGRNTEAFF
TRBV25-1	TRBJ1-4	few	14	NA	TGTGCCAGCAGTGAATTGGGCGGGGTTGAAAAACTGTTTTTT	CASSELGGVEKLFF
TRBV5-8	TRBJ1-5	NA	15	NA	TGTGCCAGCAGAGCGACTTATGTAGGGGGTCAGCCCCAGCATTTT	CASRATYVGGQPQHF
TRBV7-8	TRBJ2-5	NA	12	NA	TGTGCCAGCAGCTTCACGAGGGAGACCCAGTACTTC	CASSFTRETQYF
TRBV7-9	TRBJ2-5	NA	15	NA	TGTGCCAGCAGTAAGAGACTGACAGCCGAAGAGACCCAGTACTTC	CASSKRLTAEETQYF
TRBV7-9	TRBJ2-3	few	12	NA	TGTGCCGGGGCTACCCACACAGATACGCAGTATTTT	CAGATHTDTQYF
TRBV10-2	TRBJ1-4	NA	11	NA	TGCGCCAGCAGTCGCGGGGAAAAACTGTTTTTT	CASSRGEKLFF
TRBV3-1/TRBV3-2	TRBJ1-5	NA	14	NA	TGTGCCAGCAGCCAAGGCGTCACCAATCAGCCCCAGCATTTT	CASSQGVTNQPQHF
TRBV3-1/TRBV3-2	TRBJ1-2	NA	12	TRBD1	TGTGCCAGCAGCCAACAGGACAGGGGCTACACCTTC	CASSQQDRGYTF
TRBV3-1/TRBV3-2	TRBJ1-3	once	15	TRBD1	TGTGCCAGCAGCCGACAGGGGGCGGCCGGAAACACCATATATTTT	CASSRQGAAGNTIYF
TRBV5-1	TRBJ2-5	NA	13	TRBD1	TGCGCCAGCAGCTTCGGGACAGAAGAGACCCAGTACTTC	CASSFGTEETQYF
TRBV5-4	TRBJ2-3	NA	16	TRBD2	TGTGCCAGCAGCGTGACTAGCGGGCAGAGCACAGATACGCAGTATTTT	CASSVTSGQSTDTQYF
TRBV4-1	TRBJ1-4	NA	15	TRBD1	TGCGCCAGCAGCCATACACAGGGGACTAATGAAAAACTGTTTTTT	CASSHTQGTNEKLFF
TRBV7-9	TRBJ1-2	NA	14	NA	TGTGCCAGCAGCTTAGCGTCTGGCTACTATGGCTACACCTTC	CASSLASGYYGYTF
TRBV27	TRBJ2-2	NA	14	NA	TGTGCCAGCAGCCTTTCCGGGAACACCGGGGAGCTGTTTTTT	CASSLSGNTGELFF
TRBV2	TRBJ1-2	NA	16	TRBD1	TGTGCCAGCAGTCTTGGACAGGACCCAGCTAGTGGGGGCTACACCTTC	CASSLGQDPASGGYTF
TRBV11-3	TRBJ1-2	NA	14	NA	TGTGCCAGCAGCTTAGATCGACAAGGCTATGGCTACACCTTC	CASSLDRQGYGYTF
TRBV15	TRBJ2-1	NA	13	TRBD1	TGTGCCACCAGCAGTTACAGGGGCAATGAGCAGTTCTTC	CATSSYRGNEQFF
TRBV30	TRBJ2-7	NA	13	NA	TGTGCCTGGAGCATAACAGATGCCTACGAGCAGTACTTC	CAWSITDAYEQYF
TRBV25-1	TRBJ1-4	NA	13	TRBD1	TGTGCCAGCAGTCTAGGGGGCGGTGAAAAACTGTTTTTT	CASSLGGGEKLFF
TRBV18	TRBJ2-3	NA	15	NA	TGTGCCAGCTCACAAACCGGGGGACCCACAGATACGCAGTATTTT	CASSQTGGPTDTQYF
TRBV5-1	TRBJ2-1	NA	13	NA	TGCGCCAGCAGCTCAACCGGGACTCGGGAGCAGTTCTTC	CASSSTGTREQFF
TRBV5-4	TRBJ1-6	NA	15	TRBD1	TGTGCCAGCAGCTTGGGGGGACAGGGCCATTCACCCCTCCACTTT	CASSLGGQGHSPLHF
TRBV4-3	TRBJ1-4	NA	16	NA	TGCGCCAGCAGCCAAAGCCGGGGGGCCCGTGGTGAAAAACTGTTTTTT	CASSQSRGARGEKLFF
TRBV3-1/TRBV3-2	TRBJ2-1	NA	14	NA	TGTGCCAGCAGCGTCAGCGGAAACGGCGATGAGCAGTTCTTC	CASSVSGNGDEQFF
TRBV29-1	TRBJ1-2	few	11	TRBD1	TGCAGCGTTCCTGGGACAGAGGGGGCCACCTTC	CSVPGTEGATF
TRBV5-1	TRBJ2-5	NA	13	NA	TGCGCCAGCAGCAGGACTACCGGGGAGACCCAGTACTTC	CASSRTTGETQYF
TRBV19	TRBJ1-2	NA	15	TRBD1	TGTGCCAGTAGAGGGACAGGGGGCCCGGACTATGGCTACACCTTC	CASRGTGGPDYGYTF